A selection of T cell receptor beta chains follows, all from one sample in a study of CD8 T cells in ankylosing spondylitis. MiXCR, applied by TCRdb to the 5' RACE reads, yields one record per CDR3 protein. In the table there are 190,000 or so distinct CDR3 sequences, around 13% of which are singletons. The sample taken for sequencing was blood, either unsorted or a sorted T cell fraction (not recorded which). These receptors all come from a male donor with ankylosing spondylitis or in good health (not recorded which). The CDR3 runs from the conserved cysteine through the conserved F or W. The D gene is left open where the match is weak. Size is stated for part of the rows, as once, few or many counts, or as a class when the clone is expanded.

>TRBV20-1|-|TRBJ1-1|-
TGCAGTGCTAGAGATCTGACGGGGGGACCTGAAGCTTTCTTT
CSARDLTGGPEAFF
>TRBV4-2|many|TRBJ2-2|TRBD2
TGTGCCAGCAGCCAGTATCACCTCCCGGGACTAGACACCGGGGAGCTGTTTTTT
CASSQYHLPGLDTGELFF
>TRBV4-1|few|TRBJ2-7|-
TGCGCCAGCAGCCAACCCGGGACTCCGATTAAAACCTACGAGCAGTACTTC
CASSQPGTPIKTYEQYF
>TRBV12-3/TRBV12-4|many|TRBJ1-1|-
TGTGCCAGCAGCATCGGAAGGAACACTGAAGCTTTCTTT
CASSIGRNTEAFF
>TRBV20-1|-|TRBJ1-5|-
TGCAGTGCTAGTTTGGGGACCGGGGACAGCAATCAGCCCCAGCATTTT
CSASLGTGDSNQPQHF
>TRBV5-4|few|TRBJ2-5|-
TGTGCCAGCAGCTTTCCCTCCGAGGTTAGGGAGACCCAGTACTTC
CASSFPSEVRETQYF
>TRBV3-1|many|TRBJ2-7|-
TGTGCCAGCAGCTATCCGGCCACCTACGAGCAGTACTTC
CASSYPATYEQYF
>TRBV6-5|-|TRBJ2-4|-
TGTGCCAGCAGTTACTCCTTTAAGGGCAGCTACTACTTC
CASSYSFKGSYYF
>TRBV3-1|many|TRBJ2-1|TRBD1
TGTGCCAGCAGCCAAGTCGGGACAGGGGTATACAATGAGCAGTTCTTC
CASSQVGTGVYNEQFF
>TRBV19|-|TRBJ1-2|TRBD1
TGTGCCAGTAGTCTCCAACAGGGGACAGATATATATGGCTACACCTTC
CASSLQQGTDIYGYTF
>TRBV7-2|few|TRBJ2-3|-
TGTTCGGCGACCGAGGCGGGGCTATACCTCACAGATACGCAGTATTTT
CSATEAGLYLTDTQYF
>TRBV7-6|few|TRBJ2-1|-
TGTGCCAGCAGCGACGAGGGTAAAAAGCAGTTCTTC
CASSDEGKKQFF
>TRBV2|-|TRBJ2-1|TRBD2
TGTGCCAGCAGTGAGGGATGGTCGGCGGGAGGCTTCAGCTCCTACAATGAGCAGTTCTTC
CASSEGWSAGGFSSYNEQFF
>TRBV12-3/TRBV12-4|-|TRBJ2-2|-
TGTGCCAGCAGGAAGCAGCGGTCCGACGTCGGGGAGCTGTTTTTT
CASRKQRSDVGELFF
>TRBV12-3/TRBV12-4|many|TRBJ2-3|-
TGTGCTTCGGGCACAGATACGCAGTATTTT
CASGTDTQYF
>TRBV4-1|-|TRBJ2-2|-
TGCGCCAGCAGCCAATGGTCCAGCGGCAACACCGGGGAGCTGTTTTTT
CASSQWSSGNTGELFF
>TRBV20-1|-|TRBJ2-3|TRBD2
TGCAGTGTTCGGGGACTAGCGGGAGGCAGGGGAGATACGCAGTATTTT
CSVRGLAGGRGDTQYF
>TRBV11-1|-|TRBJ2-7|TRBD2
TGTGCCAGCAGCCTTGGACTAGCGGGACCTATTTCCGCCTACGAGCAGTACTTC
CASSLGLAGPISAYEQYF
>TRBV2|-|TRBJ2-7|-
TGTGCCAGCATTCCCGTTGCGGGCTTTGGCTACGAGCAGTACTTC
CASIPVAGFGYEQYF
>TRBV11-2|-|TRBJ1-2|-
TGTGCCAGCAGCCTCTTCAGTGGGGGGCGCTTAGGCTACACCTTC
CASSLFSGGRLGYTF
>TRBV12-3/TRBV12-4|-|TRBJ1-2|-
TGTGCCAGCAGGTCTGACAAGGGACCCTATGGCTACACCTTC
CASRSDKGPYGYTF
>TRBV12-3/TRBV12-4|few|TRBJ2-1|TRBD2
TGTGCCACCTGTAGGCCCGGGACTAGCGGGGTCCCTTCCTACAATGAGCAGTTCTTC
CATCRPGTSGVPSYNEQFF
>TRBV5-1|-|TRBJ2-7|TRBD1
TGCGCCAGCAGCGGCGAGACAGGGGTCGGCGAGCAGTACTTC
CASSGETGVGEQYF
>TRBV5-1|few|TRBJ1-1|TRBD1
TGCGCCAGCAGCTCCGGACAGGGAGAGACTAACACTGAAGCTTTCTTT
CASSSGQGETNTEAFF
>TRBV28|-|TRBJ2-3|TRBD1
TGTGCCAGCAGTCAGACAGGGGGCGTAGATACGCAGTATTTT
CASSQTGGVDTQYF
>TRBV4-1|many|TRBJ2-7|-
TGCGCCAGCAGCCAAGATCCCGGGGTGGCAGCTTTCGAGCAGTACTTC
CASSQDPGVAAFEQYF
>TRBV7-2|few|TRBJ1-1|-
TGTGCCAGCAGCTTACTCAGGGGTGGCACTGAAGCTTTCTTT
CASSLLRGGTEAFF
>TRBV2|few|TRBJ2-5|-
TGTGCCAGCACCCCACCCGGGGGTGACGAGACCCAGTACTTC
CASTPPGGDETQYF
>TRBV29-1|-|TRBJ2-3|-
TGCAGCGTGGACGGCCGTACCACAGATACGCAGTATTTT
CSVDGRTTDTQYF
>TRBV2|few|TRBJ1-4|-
TGTGCCAGCCAAAACCTCAGGAGTACAACTAATGAAAAACTGTTTTTT
CASQNLRSTTNEKLFF
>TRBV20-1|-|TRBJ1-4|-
TGCAGTGCTCCCTCCTTCGGACAGTCCATTTTT
CSAPSFGQSIF
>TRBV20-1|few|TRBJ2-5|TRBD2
TGCAGTGCTAGAATGGCGGGAGGATACCAAGAGACCCAGTACTTC
CSARMAGGYQETQYF
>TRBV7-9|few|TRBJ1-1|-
TGTGCCAGCATCCCCTCCACTGAAGCTTTCTTT
CASIPSTEAFF
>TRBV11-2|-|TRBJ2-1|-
TGTGCCAGCAGCGCTATGGGCTCCTACAATGAGCAGTTCTTC
CASSAMGSYNEQFF
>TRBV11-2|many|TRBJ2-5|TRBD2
TGTGCCAGCAGCTTGGGAGGGACTCTGGGAGAGACCCAGTACTTC
CASSLGGTLGETQYF
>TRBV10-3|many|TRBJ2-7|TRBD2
TGTGCCATCAGTGAGCCGGGACTATCAGACGAGCAGTACTTC
CAISEPGLSDEQYF
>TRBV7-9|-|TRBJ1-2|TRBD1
TGTGCCAGCAGCTCGACAGGGGGCTTTTACTACACCTTC
CASSSTGGFYYTF
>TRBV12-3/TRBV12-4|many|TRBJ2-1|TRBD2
TGTGCCAGCAGTTCCCCGGGACTAGCGGTTTACAATGAGCAGTTCTTC
CASSSPGLAVYNEQFF
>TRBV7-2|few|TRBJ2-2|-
TGTGCCAGCAGCTTAGTGCGAAGGTCGGGAAAAGGCGGGGAGCTGTTTTTT
CASSLVRRSGKGGELFF
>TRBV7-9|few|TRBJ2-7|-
TGTGCCAGCAGCTCTAAAGGGCCCATGGGGTCGGCCTACGAGCAGTACTTC
CASSSKGPMGSAYEQYF
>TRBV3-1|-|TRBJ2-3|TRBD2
TGTGCCAGCAGCCAAGATCGGGTTAGCGGGGGGCCAGATACGCAGTATTTT
CASSQDRVSGGPDTQYF
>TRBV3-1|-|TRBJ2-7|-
TGTGCCAGCAGCCAAAGCCCCCTCTCGGTCTACGAGCAGTACTTC
CASSQSPLSVYEQYF
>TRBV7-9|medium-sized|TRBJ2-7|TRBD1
TGTGCCAGCAGCCCCGGGACAGGGAGAAACCACGAGCAGTACTTC
CASSPGTGRNHEQYF
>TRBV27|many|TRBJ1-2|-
TGTGCCAGCAGTTTAGGTGGCTACACCTTC
CASSLGGYTF
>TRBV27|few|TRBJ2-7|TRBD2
TGTGCCAGCAGTTCGCCACCGGGGGGCGAGCAGTACTTC
CASSSPPGGEQYF